This TCR beta chain is from a study of blood T cell repertoires in COVID-19. About the research overall: Sites across the United States, Italy and Spain contributed samples from acute and convalescent COVID-19. The cDNA or gDNA used as material had been derived from T cells, B-cell-depleted T cells, or PBMCs.

This CDR3 spans 15 amino acids. Looked up from germline, CDR1 is SNHLY and CDR2 is FYNNEI. V shed 2 bases, J shed 3 bases, and the junction held 5 bases outside the gene matches. Original handling: Amplification of reference gene primers was used by the study to estimate nucleated cell counts. Only in-frame clones appear in the TCRdb table, and some are missing; sequencing was by immunoSEQ multiplex PCR. From that table come the V and J calls and clone size; the DNA was used to work out D and trimming. The sample gives under 200,000 clones, around 83% of which show up once; around 4.9% is in the top ten.

The sequencing sample was made of peripheral blood. The source is a woman at least 80 years old with acute or convalescent COVID-19. The V gene is TRBV2, the J gene TRBJ2-3; 7 bases are a match to TRBD1. The chain's CDR3 is CASSESARGTDTQYF. In DNA form, the CDR3 reads TGTGCCAGCAGTGAATCAGCCAGGGGGACAGATACGCAGTATTTT.